This entry describes one T cell receptor beta chain. This clonotype has ten or more counts. The target of this receptor is not known. Base qualities are missing; no much larger clone stands one base away. The sample comes from a study of regulatory T cells in long-lasting Graves disease (dated by TCRdb to about 2021). For the wider study: Newly diagnosed Graves' disease patients had taken antithyroid drugs for less than 3 months. A total of some 35 samples underwent TCR sequencing, from about 13 patients with persistent Graves' disease and 20 patients with newly diagnosed Graves' disease. The study took place in China and was registered as a clinical trial. This study used TCR sequencing and RNA sequencing of peripheral blood to compare persistent Graves' disease patients against newly diagnosed Graves' disease patients.

The investigation overall reported the following: The small sample size was acknowledged by the authors as a limitation that may reduce accuracy. TRBV28, TRBJ1-2 and TRBJ2-5 were preferentially used in persistent disease, while TRBV20-1 and TRBJ2-1 were favored in newly diagnosed disease. Sequencing and analysis were restricted to the TCR beta chain. Peripheral blood alone was examined, since thyroid tissue, which constituted the primary lesion, could not be accessed. A larger number of public clonotypes was shared among persistent patients (more than 2,500) than among newly diagnosed patients (more than 850). Compared with newly diagnosed patients, persistent Graves' disease patients had lower TCR Shannon entropy and fewer highly expanded clones, which suggests clonal expansion.

To prepare the library, multiplex PCR was applied. TCRdb lists the instrument as Illumina HiSeq 4000. To build TCR beta libraries, CDR3 regions were amplified by Arm-PCR using iRepertoire HTBI primers. Gel purification was performed on PCR products prior to sequencing. As for the authors' bioinformatics: Gene usage analysis of CDR3 amino acid clonotypes relied on the 55 to 80 TRBV and 14 TRBJ segments identified across samples. Filtered high-quality paired reads were merged into contigs using COPE and FqMerger. BLAST was used to align contigs to the IMGT TRBV, TRBD and TRBJ reference genes, and CDR3 was defined following IMGT. Highly expanded clones were defined as clonotypes with a frequency above 0.1%. Shannon entropy was used to measure repertoire diversity, and the Gini coefficient was used to measure V-J evenness. Clonotypes shared by more than one individual were considered public. TCRdb reworked the public reads: Q25 trimming with fastp, MiXCR clone assembly, productive beta chains retained. Merged by CDR3 protein, the rows form single entries marked with the most common genes and DNA. The authors' filters were not applied to this entry. The sample yields more than 400,000 distinct CDR3 sequences; about 17% were counted once. The ten largest clonotypes hold 9% to 15% of the sample.

This sample's time point label indicates: newly diagnosed GD, antithyroid drugs for less than 3 months. For both TCR sequencing and RNA sequencing, RNA was extracted from PBMCs in TRIzol. Graves' disease was diagnosed according to American Thyroid Association guidelines. Patients were recruited from an endocrinology department in Xi'an, China. Each patient gave roughly 8.4 milliliters of peripheral blood, collected in an EDTA anticoagulant tube. Ficoll Paque Plus density gradient separation was used to isolate PBMCs, and no further T cell sorting was performed. RNA quality was checked with an Agilent 2100 Bioanalyzer and agarose gel, and concentration with a NanoDrop 2000. The germline V gene (reference sequence) sets CDR1 to PRHDT and CDR2 to FYEKMQ. V sheds 2 bases and J sheds 6 bases, leaving 17 bases between their ends. The cysteine opens and the phenylalanine closes a CDR3 of 15 amino acids. Only the CDR3 DNA stays, 45 bases, in frame from base 1.

The sample was also linked to a second study, of T cells in Graves' hyperthyroidism and ophthalmopathy. The second study, in turn, reports: Graves' hyperthyroidism was defined as stable when no progression to ophthalmopathy occurred over 18 months of follow-up. Hyperthyroidism patients were newly diagnosed, with disease duration under 2 months, and aged 18 to 65 years. The study excluded patients with uncontrolled infections, other autoimmune diseases, pregnancy or lactation. Diagnoses were based on clinical symptoms, serum thyroxine and TRAb, thyroid ultrasound and orbital computed tomography. The first round of RT-PCR for the TCR CDR3 was performed with the HTBI primer set and the Qiagen OneStep RT-PCR kit. Blood samples also contained most of the expanded thyroid clonotypes (frequency above 0.001), which suggests that blood repertoires may reflect thyroid immune responses. A model built on a 13 V-J signature distinguished ophthalmopathy from stable hyperthyroidism, reaching roughly 88% sensitivity and approximately 81% specificity in cross-validation and 80%/75% in testing. During validation, the model predicted progression to ophthalmopathy a median of around 6 months ahead of onset, with just under 71% sensitivity and about 75% specificity. To identify TCR V-J signatures that set the groups apart, the researchers used a discovery cohort of 100 or so patients, made up of 40 to 45 with Graves' ophthalmopathy and 57 with stable Graves' hyperthyroidism. An independent validation cohort of fewer than 20 hyperthyroidism patients and about 15 patients who later progressed to ophthalmopathy tested prospective prediction of ophthalmopathy. For training and testing, the 100 or so patients in the discovery cohort were randomly divided in a 7:3 ratio. In about 6 Graves' hyperthyroidism patients, the study also compared T-cell repertoires from thyroid tissue with T-cell repertoires from blood. Following sampling, methimazole starting at 30 mg daily was given to hyperthyroidism patients, and high-dose intravenous methylprednisolone was given to ophthalmopathy patients. A second multiplex PCR round built the libraries, followed by size selection and purification. Libraries were sequenced paired-end with 100 bp reads on an Illumina HiSeq2000. SOAPnuke was used to process the raw data, with reads discarded if the reads contained adapters or uncalled bases, had a mean Phred below 15, or lacked an exact constant-primer or identifier match. High-quality paired reads were merged with COPE v1.2.5, and unique nucleotide sequences were defined as clonotypes. MiTCR v1.1 was used to align the clonotypes against IMGT TRBV, TRBD and TRBJ reference segments. Analysis was restricted to V-J combinations with a frequency above 0.0001, which covered about 99% of repertoires. The TCS score was defined as F50 (clonal expansion) divided by E x V (chaos), with BLOSUM62-based TCRdist calculated between CDR3 peptides within each V-J. Welch's t-statistics and random forest reduced approximately 520 V-J features to 13, which were used in a naive Bayes classifier (R e1071). Sample size was not statistically predetermined, and blinding of investigators to group allocation was not performed. TCR Vbeta CDR3 sequencing of fewer than 150 peripheral blood samples (around 45 ophthalmopathy, under 80 hyperthyroidism and roughly 17 progressor patients) is reported in the paper.

This sequence uses TRBV13 and TRBJ2-7, with the D call perhaps TRBD1 or TRBD2, each one matching 6 bases. This clonotype was sampled from a man between 35 and 55 years old with Graves disease. Donor details come from another sample of the same person, matched by shared clones. The sequenced sample was peripheral blood mononuclear cells (PBMCs), obtained at new diagnosis, from a patient treated with antithyroid drugs. This receptor carries the CDR3 CASSLIGGTPGEQYF. Read as DNA, the sequence is TGTGCCAGCAGCTTAATAGGGGGGACTCCGGGCGAGCAGTACTTC.